A selection of T cell receptor beta chains follows, all from one sample in a study of blood T cell repertoires in COVID-19. The data were produced by immunoSEQ multiplex PCR, yet TCRdb's version contains in-frame clones alone and is incomplete. Of 200,000 to 250,000 clones in the sample, over 80% were seen once. Sequencing was done on a sample of PBMCs or T cells enriched from blood (not recorded which). The receptors stem from a woman in her 30s who had been exposed to COVID-19. CDR3s include the opening cysteine and the closing phenylalanine or tryptophan. D genes are given only for firm matches. Some rows have no size entry. The others give once, few or many, or a class for an expanded clone.

j_gene: TRBJ2-3
v_gene: TRBV6-4
d_gene: -
abundance: -
CDR3nt: TGTGCCAGCAGTGCGGAGAGCACAGATACGCAGTATTTT
CDR3aa: CASSAESTDTQYF

j_gene: TRBJ1-5
v_gene: TRBV2
d_gene: -
abundance: -
CDR3nt: TGTGCCAGCACCCAGGACAGTAGCAATCAGCCCCAGCATTTT
CDR3aa: CASTQDSSNQPQHF

j_gene: TRBJ1-5
v_gene: TRBV6-5
d_gene: -
abundance: -
CDR3nt: TGTGCCAGCAGGGAGAGCCTGGGTCAGCCCCAGCATTTT
CDR3aa: CASRESLGQPQHF

j_gene: TRBJ2-1
v_gene: TRBV5-1
d_gene: TRBD1
abundance: -
CDR3nt: TGCGCCAGCAGCTTGGAAGTTGGACAGGGGATGAATGAGCAGTTCTTC
CDR3aa: CASSLEVGQGMNEQFF

j_gene: TRBJ1-1
v_gene: TRBV5-6
d_gene: -
abundance: -
CDR3nt: TGTGCCAGCTTACCCAGGGGATTGAACACTGAAGCTTTCTTT
CDR3aa: CASLPRGLNTEAFF

j_gene: TRBJ1-1
v_gene: TRBV13
d_gene: -
abundance: few
CDR3nt: TGTGCCAGCAGCTTATCCCGGAACACTGAAGCTTTCTTT
CDR3aa: CASSLSRNTEAFF

j_gene: TRBJ1-2
v_gene: TRBV28
d_gene: -
abundance: -
CDR3nt: TGTGCCAGCAGTTTAATGACAGAATTATCCTATGGCTACACCTTC
CDR3aa: CASSLMTELSYGYTF

j_gene: TRBJ2-2
v_gene: TRBV14
d_gene: -
abundance: -
CDR3nt: TGTGCCAGCAGCCAAGTTCTTAGCGGAAACACCGGGGAGCTGTTTTTT
CDR3aa: CASSQVLSGNTGELFF

j_gene: TRBJ1-3
v_gene: TRBV6-5
d_gene: -
abundance: -
CDR3nt: TGTGCCAGCAGTTTTAGCTCTGGAAACACCATATATTTT
CDR3aa: CASSFSSGNTIYF

j_gene: TRBJ2-1
v_gene: TRBV27
d_gene: TRBD2
abundance: -
CDR3nt: TGTGCCAGCACTAAGACGCGAGCGGGACTAGTCTACAATGAGCAGTTCTTC
CDR3aa: CASTKTRAGLVYNEQFF

j_gene: TRBJ2-1
v_gene: TRBV24-1
d_gene: -
abundance: -
CDR3nt: TGTGCCACCAGTGATTTCCCCAGAGGCCGAAGAGACAATGAGCAGTTCTTC
CDR3aa: CATSDFPRGRRDNEQFF

j_gene: TRBJ2-2
v_gene: TRBV11-2
d_gene: TRBD2
abundance: -
CDR3nt: TGTGCCAGCAGCTTAAGCAGTGGGCTAGCGGGAGGGAACACCGGGGAGCTGTTTTTT
CDR3aa: CASSLSSGLAGGNTGELFF

j_gene: TRBJ2-3
v_gene: TRBV5-5
d_gene: -
abundance: -
CDR3nt: TGTGCCAGCAGCTTGAGCGGTCGGGGTCCAGATACGCAGTATTTT
CDR3aa: CASSLSGRGPDTQYF

j_gene: TRBJ1-2
v_gene: TRBV19
d_gene: -
abundance: -
CDR3nt: TGTGCCAGTAGTATGGGTCTTCGAGGAATTAGTGGCTACACCTTC
CDR3aa: CASSMGLRGISGYTF

j_gene: TRBJ2-3
v_gene: TRBV3-1/TRBV3-2
d_gene: TRBD2
abundance: -
CDR3nt: TGTGCCAGCAGCCAGGTGGGAGGGAGCACAGATACGCAGTATTTT
CDR3aa: CASSQVGGSTDTQYF

j_gene: TRBJ1-4
v_gene: TRBV5-4
d_gene: -
abundance: -
CDR3nt: TGTGCCAGCAGTCGCACCGCGGGAACTAATGAAAAACTGTTTTTT
CDR3aa: CASSRTAGTNEKLFF

j_gene: TRBJ1-1
v_gene: TRBV30
d_gene: -
abundance: -
CDR3nt: TGTGCCTGGAGTGAGGACAGTGAAGCTTTCTTT
CDR3aa: CAWSEDSEAFF